The 32 T cell receptor beta chains reported below all come from one sample, sequenced in a study of CD8+ T cells in alopecia areata. As the sequencing template, cDNA was produced by extracting RNA and reverse transcribing it. Method: immunoSEQ multiplex PCR; TCRdb's copy keeps in-frame clones and lacks some. The data contain some 200,000 clones, just under 60% of them seen just once; the ten biggest clones take up roughly 14%. This material consisted of CD4+ T cells sorted from blood, taken at week 0. The receptors were sampled from a human donor with alopecia areata.

The chain has TRBV5-1 and TRBJ1-2; D is ambiguous. The V gene's germline CDR1 is SGHRS and CDR2 YFSETQ. The V and J ends lost 2 bases and 7 bases respectively, with 18 bases between them. This CDR3 comprises 15 residues. CDR3 DNA: TGCGCCAGCAGCTTAGACCCGGATGACTTAGGTGGCTACACCTTC. It translates to CASSLDPDDLGGYTF.

The CDR3 DNA reads as TGTGCCTGGAAGCTGGCGGGGGGAGGAGAGACCCAGTACTTC. This codes for CAWKLAGGGETQYF. The chain joins TRBV30 to TRBJ2-5; 8 nucleotides match TRBD2. V dropped 4 bases and J dropped 4; count of bases not matched to a gene: 8. The CDR3 loop spans 14 amino acids. The V gene's germline CDR1 is GTSNPN and CDR2 SVGIG (reference sequence).

CDR3 DNA sequence: TGTGCCTGGAGTCCGGACGGAAATTCACCCCTCCACTTT. Amino acids: CAWSPDGNSPLHF. The chain uses TRBV30 and TRBJ1-6; D is unclear. Germline values: CDR1 GTSNPN, CDR2 SVGIG (reference sequence). The CDR3 consists of 13 residues. Trimming took off 2 bases at V and 7 bases at J, with 9 bases between the two ends.

The chain is built from TRBV5-1 and TRBJ2-7; 13 nucleotides line up with TRBD2. The CDR3 runs 17 residues. Germline CDR1 is SGHRS and CDR2 is YFSETQ. J was trimmed by 4 bases and V by 3 bases; bases with no gene match: 10. CDR3 DNA sequence: TGCGCCAGCAGCTCACTCGGACTAGCGGGGGCCCTTTACGAGCAGTACTTC. Its protein product is CASSSLGLAGALYEQYF.

Concerning this clone: This CDR3 is also generated by other DNA sequences in the sample. This sequence joins TRBV6-5 and TRBJ1-1; D is undetermined. The CDR3 is 11 amino acids. Germline values: CDR1 MNHEY, CDR2 SVGAGI. Trimming removed 3 bases from V and 5 bases from J, with 4 bases in between. The CDR3 protein is CASSYKTEAFF. In DNA form, the CDR3 reads TGTGCCAGCAGTTATAAGACTGAAGCTTTCTTT.

This chain connects TRBV5-6 to TRBJ2-5, with TRBD1 matching over 9 bases. The junction had 5 bases not matched to a gene; V was cut back by 0 bases and J by 5 bases. The germline V gene has CDR1 SGHDT and CDR2 YYEEEE. This CDR3 contains 15 residues. CDR3 loop: CASSLVTGGWETQYF. DNA of the CDR3: TGTGCCAGCAGCTTGGTTACAGGGGGCTGGGAGACCCAGTACTTC.

In this sample, this clone turned up once. The chain joins TRBV30 to TRBJ2-7, with D possibly matching TRBD1 (6 bases). This CDR3 comprises 13 residues. V shed 4 bases and J shed 4 bases, with 14 bases lying between them. The germline gives CDR1 GTSNPN, CDR2 SVGIG (reference sequence). The CDR3 coding sequence is TGTGCCTGGAATGGGGACACCTATTACGAGCAGTACTTC. This translates into CAWNGDTYYEQYF. Supplemented by reference TRBV30 and TRBJ2-7, the full variable domain reads SQTIHQWPATLVQPVGSPLSLECTVEGTSNPNLYWYRQAAGRGLQLLFYSVGIGQISSEVPQNLSASRPQDRQFILSSKKLLLSDSGFYLCAWNGDTYYEQYFGPGTRLTVT.

On this clone itself: This sample also contains other DNA sequences that code for the same CDR3. This chain links TRBV30 with TRBJ1-5, with 7 bases lining up with TRBD1. The CDR3 contains 14 residues. Trimming cost V 2 bases and J 2 bases; bases outside gene matches: 3. CDR1 and CDR2 (germline): GTSNPN, SVGIG (reference sequence). The CDR3 sequence: CAWSTGTGNQPQHF. The CDR3 DNA follows: TGTGCCTGGAGTACCGGGACAGGCAATCAGCCCCAGCATTTT.

This clone was recorded at least ten times. The J gene is TRBJ1-2, the V gene TRBV2; maybe TRBD1 (5 bases). The germline CDR1 and CDR2 sequences are SNHLY and FYNNEI. The CDR3 runs to 15 residues. V was trimmed by 4 bases and J by 8 bases, leaving 20 bases between them. Written as DNA, the CDR3 is TGTGCCAGCAGTGCCCAGGGACGGGTTGGTGAGGGCTACACCTTC. This encodes CASSAQGRVGEGYTF. Filled out from reference TRBV2 and TRBJ1-2, the complete variable domain reads EPEVTQTPSHQVTQMGQEVILRCVPISNHLYFYWYRQILGQKVEFLVSFYNNEISEKSEIFDDQFSVERPDGSNFTLKIRSTKLEDSAMYFCASSAQGRVGEGYTFGSGTRLTVV.

This clone was counted between two and nine times. The chain recombines TRBV10-3 with TRBJ2-2; the match to TRBD2 covers 9 bases. Germline V gene sequence: CDR1 ENHRY, CDR2 SYGVKD. CDR3 size: 13 residues. Losses at the gene ends were 10 bases for V and 5 bases for J; bases not matched to a gene: 5. The CDR3 loop is CATLAGMTGELFF. CDR3 bases: TGTGCCACCCTAGCGGGGATGACCGGGGAGCTGTTTTTT.

There are a few counts of this clone. The V gene is TRBV6-5, the J gene TRBJ2-7, with a tentative D call TRBD1 (5 bases). Germline CDR1 MNHEY, CDR2 SVGAGI. The CDR3 is made up of 13 amino acids. With 0 bases removed from V and 5 bases from J, the gap between germline ends came to 8 bases. Here the CDR3 DNA reads TGTGCCAGCAGTTACTCCTGGGGCCACGAGCAGTACTTC. Translated: CASSYSWGHEQYF.

The rearrangement joins TRBV4-1 to TRBJ1-1, with unresolved D. V dropped 4 bases and J dropped 1 base, with 19 bases sitting between them. CDR3 length: 17 residues. Germline CDR1 MGHRA, CDR2 YSYEKL. The chain's CDR3 is CASSPRDWATANTEAFF. The CDR3 DNA reads TGCGCCAGCAGCCCACGAGACTGGGCCACGGCGAACACTGAAGCTTTCTTT.

This clone was detected a few times. CDR3 amino acids: CAWRVGLSLTDTQYF. DNA for the CDR3: TGTGCCTGGAGGGTGGGACTCTCCCTCACAGATACGCAGTATTTT. This chain links TRBV30 with TRBJ2-3; the D gene is possibly TRBD2 (6 bases). The CDR3 extends over 15 amino acids. Trimming cost V 3 bases and J 2 bases, with 15 bases left between them. CDR1 is GTSNPN, CDR2 SVGIG, per germline (reference sequence).

V gene TRBV7-9 combines with J gene TRBJ2-7; D not certain. The CDR3 contains 11 residues. Germline V CDR1 and CDR2: SEHNR, FQNEAQ (reference sequence). With 3 bases removed from V and 5 bases from J, the gap between germline ends came to 5 bases. CDR3 in amino acids: CASSFQNEQYF. The DNA of the CDR3 is TGTGCCAGCAGCTTCCAGAACGAGCAGTACTTC.

V usage is TRBV10-3 and J usage is TRBJ1-1; D not certain. This CDR3 comprises 12 residues. Between the trimmed V and J ends, which lost 2 bases and 11 bases, there was a span of 12 bases. Looked up from germline, CDR1 is ENHRY and CDR2 is SYGVKD. The CDR3 spells CAISEIGGRAFF. The CDR3 DNA reads as TGTGCCATCAGTGAGATCGGCGGTCGGGCTTTCTTT.

This clone was detected a few times. V usage is TRBV7-9 and J usage is TRBJ2-5; D remains unclear. The CDR3 contains 11 residues. Germline V gene lookup returns CDR1 SEHNR and CDR2 FQNEAQ (reference sequence). Trimming took off 11 bases at V and 5 bases at J, with 12 bases between the two ends. The CDR3 region has the DNA TGTGCCCTTGGTTTGGAGGAGACCCAGTACTTC. Translating gives CALGLEETQYF.

The chain joins TRBV29-1 to TRBJ2-1; D unclear. The length of the CDR3 is 12 residues. Looked up from germline, CDR1 is SQVTM and CDR2 is ANQGSEA. V was trimmed by 6 bases and J by 3 bases, leaving 9 bases between them. The CDR3 nucleotides read TGCAGCGTCAAGGGCTTCTACAATGAGCAGTTCTTC. Its translation is CSVKGFYNEQFF.

The rearrangement uses TRBV7-3 and TRBJ1-1; 7 positions match TRBD1. The V and J ends lost 5 bases and 4 bases, in that order; junction bases with no gene match: 7. CDR3 length equals 14 residues. CDR1 and CDR2 from the germline V gene are SGHTA and FQGTGA. This chain's CDR3 is CASSPFDRATEAFF. The CDR3 DNA reads as TGTGCCAGCAGCCCATTTGACAGGGCCACTGAAGCTTTCTTT.

This chain uses TRBV6-1 with TRBJ1-2, with D perhaps TRBD1 (6 bases). The germline V and J ends were trimmed by 3 bases and 6 bases, with 14 bases remaining between them. The CDR3 contains 14 residues. Germline lookup yields CDR1 MNHNS and CDR2 SASEGT. The CDR3 coding sequence is TGTGCCAGCAGTGAGAGGGGGAGGAGGGATGGCTACACCTTC. It is translated as CASSERGRRDGYTF.

The chain recombines TRBV10-3 with TRBJ2-7, with 10 bases aligning to TRBD1. The germline CDR1 and CDR2 sequences are ENHRY and SYGVKD. This CDR3 contains 14 residues. Germline trimming cut 5 bases from V and 3 bases from J; bases unmatched to any gene: 4. CDR3 nucleotide sequence: TGTGCCATCAGTCTGGGGGACAGGGGCTACGAGCAGTACTTC. It yields the protein CAISLGDRGYEQYF.

The V gene is TRBV25-1, the J gene TRBJ2-2; D call uncertain. This CDR3 has 13 amino acids. V lost 7 bases, J lost 3 bases, and 9 bases lay in between. Germline values: CDR1 MGHDK, CDR2 SYGVNS. CDR3 loop: CASTLWDTGELFF. CDR3 DNA sequence: TGTGCCAGCACCCTATGGGACACCGGGGAGCTGTTTTTT.

This clone was seen only a few times. The chain links TRBV14 to TRBJ1-1, with D uncertain. Between the trimmed V and J ends, which lost 2 bases and 7 bases, there was a span of 8 bases. Germline CDR1 and CDR2: SGHDN and FVKESK. The length of the CDR3 is 12 residues. DNA of the CDR3: TGTGCCAGCAGCCAAACGAGTGTTGAAGCTTTCTTT. It codes for CASSQTSVEAFF. Full variable domain (rest looked up from reference TRBV14 and TRBJ1-1): EAGVTQFPSHSVIEKGQTVTLRCDPISGHDNLYWYRRVMGKEIKFLLHFVKESKQDESGMPNNRFLAERTGGTYSTLKVQPAELEDSGVYFCASSQTSVEAFFGQGTRLTVV.

The table lists this clone with a count of one. The chain is built from TRBV18 and TRBJ2-5; no clear D gene. CDR1 is KGHSH, CDR2 LQKENI, per germline. Trimming took 2 bases from V and 1 from J, leaving 5 bases between them. The CDR3 spans 13 residues. The CDR3: CASSPSSQETQYF. Here the CDR3 DNA reads TGTGCCAGCTCACCATCCAGCCAAGAGACCCAGTACTTC.

In its sample, this clone was seen a few times. CDR3 region: CASSKRGLIHQPQHF. As DNA, the CDR3 is TGTGCCAGCAGCAAACGGGGGCTTATCCATCAGCCCCAGCATTTT. The chain has TRBV21-1 and TRBJ1-5. TRBV21-1 is labeled a pseudogene. The CDR3 totals 15 residues.

The V call is TRBV25-1, the J call TRBJ2-7, with D perhaps TRBD1 (5 bases). This CDR3 region has 15 residues. The ends were cut back, 8 bases at V and 4 bases at J, with 21 bases in the middle. Germline CDR1 and CDR2: MGHDK and SYGVNS. CDR3 coding DNA: TGTGCCAGCTCTACCGTGGGGCAGAAAGAATACGAGCAGTACTTC. Translating gives CASSTVGQKEYEQYF.

J is TRBJ1-6 and V is TRBV18; 11 nucleotides align to TRBD1. Trimming at V came to 2 bases and at J to 9 bases, leaving 12 bases not matched to a gene. Looked up from germline, CDR1 is KGHSH and CDR2 is LQKENI. The CDR3 is 18 amino acids. CDR3 region: CASSPTLRTGGVGSPLHF. The CDR3, as DNA: TGTGCCAGCTCACCAACCCTGAGGACAGGGGGCGTCGGTTCACCCCTCCACTTT.

The chain is built from TRBV5-1 and TRBJ1-1; D possibly corresponds to TRBD1 (6 bases). The CDR3 runs 15 residues. Germline-derived CDR1 and CDR2 are SGHRS and YFSETQ. Trimming pared 4 bases from V and 0 bases from J, leaving 13 bases between. The CDR3 sequence: CASSGTRGMNTEAFF. CDR3 nucleotides: TGCGCCAGCAGCGGGACTAGGGGGATGAACACTGAAGCTTTCTTT.

The chain uses TRBV5-1 and TRBJ2-5; 9 bases are a match to TRBD1. V trimming: 6 bases; J trimming: 1 base; junction bases outside the gene matches: 7. The CDR3 contains 15 residues. Per germline, CDR1 SGHRS and CDR2 YFSETQ. The CDR3 region has the DNA TGCGCCAGCACCGACAGGGGGGGAGTCCAAGAGACCCAGTACTTC. This encodes CASTDRGGVQETQYF.

The chain links TRBV5-1 to TRBJ2-7; 11 bases are a match to TRBD1. The germline V gene encodes CDR1 SGHRS and CDR2 YFSETQ. V was pared by 5 bases and J by 4 bases, with 5 bases of the junction left unmatched. The CDR3 totals 14 residues. For the CDR3, the DNA is TGCGCCAGCAGTCTGGACAGGGGGCGATACGAGCAGTACTTC. This gives the protein CASSLDRGRYEQYF.

The rearrangement uses TRBV23-1 and TRBJ1-1; D not resolved. TRBV23-1 has ORF status, its function being uncertain. V lost 0 bases, J lost 8 bases, and 16 bases lay in between. CDR3 size: 15 residues. CDR3 residues: CASSQSLRVELEAFF. Written as DNA, the CDR3 is TGCGCCAGCAGTCAATCGCTTCGGGTAGAGTTAGAAGCTTTCTTT.

In its sample, this clone was seen a few times. The genes are TRBV29-1 and TRBJ2-1; tentative D call: TRBD1 (6 bases). Trimming removed 6 bases from V and 1 base from J, with 13 bases in between. CDR1 SQVTM and CDR2 ANQGSEA come from the germline V gene. This CDR3 has 14 residues. The CDR3 DNA follows: TGCAGCGTGGCCACGACAGGTTCCTACAATGAGCAGTTCTTC. Protein: CSVATTGSYNEQFF.

The chain links TRBV4-1 to TRBJ2-3, with 7 bases fitting TRBD1. The V gene's germline CDR1 is MGHRA and CDR2 YSYEKL. With 5 bases clipped from V and 2 bases from J, the junction kept 1 base outside the gene matches. The CDR3 consists of 13 residues. The CDR3 loop reads CASSGQDTDTQYF. CDR3 bases: TGCGCCAGCAGCGGACAGGACACAGATACGCAGTATTTT.